This T cell receptor beta chain stems from a study of T cells in Graves' hyperthyroidism and ophthalmopathy. Study-level findings and limits: Ophthalmopathy and stable hyperthyroidism were separated by a 13 V-J model.

TCR beta CDR3 regions were amplified from RNA. The TCR CDR3 was amplified in a first-round RT-PCR using the HTBI primer set. TCRdb re-called the multiplex PCR reads with MiXCR, one entry per CDR3 protein. The sample carries about 300,000 distinct CDR3 sequences, approximately 18% recorded once. Exclusion followed for patients with uncontrolled infection, other autoimmune disease, pregnancy or lactation. Clinical symptoms, serum thyroxine and TRAb, thyroid ultrasound and orbital computed tomography were used for the diagnoses. Germline V gene data show CDR1 as PRHDT and CDR2 as FYEKMQ (reference sequence). Between the trimmed V and J ends, which lost 1 base and 0 bases, there was a span of 10 bases. The CDR3 is made up of 15 amino acids. This clonotype was seen repeatedly, ten times or more. The antigen is unknown.

The specimen sequenced was blood. This chain joins TRBV13 and TRBJ2-7; D gene uncertain. The receptor comes from a man aged 50-60 years with Graves' ophthalmopathy. The CDR3 DNA follows: TGTGCCAGCAGCTTAGCCGGGCCTTTCTCCTACGAGCAGTACTTC. Translating gives CASSLAGPFSYEQYF.